The clone carrying this T cell receptor beta chain was recorded many times. Previously described methods and listed TCR primers were employed for the bulk TCR libraries. TCRdb fed the PCR reads into MiXCR, producing one record per CDR3 protein. The table shows around 480,000 distinct CDR3 sequences, with about 20% occurring only once. The data were taken from a study of molecular identifiers for immune sequencing clone quantification. The V end was cut by 0 bases, the J end by 4 bases, with 7 bases between. Per the germline V gene, CDR1 is KGHDR and CDR2 is SFDVKD. The CDR3 has 14 amino acids. The sample taken for sequencing was naive CD8+ T cells from blood, with Jurkat cell RNA spiked in. Described subset: FACS-sorted CD8+CD4-CCR7+CD45RA+ naive T cells. The clonotype originates from a human donor in good health. Some libraries in this study had Jurkat cell RNA spiked in. J is TRBJ2-3 and V is TRBV24-1; D not certain. Written as DNA, the CDR3 is TGTGCCACCAGTGATTTGGCAAGTTCAGATACGCAGTATTTT. Residues: CATSDLASSDTQYF.